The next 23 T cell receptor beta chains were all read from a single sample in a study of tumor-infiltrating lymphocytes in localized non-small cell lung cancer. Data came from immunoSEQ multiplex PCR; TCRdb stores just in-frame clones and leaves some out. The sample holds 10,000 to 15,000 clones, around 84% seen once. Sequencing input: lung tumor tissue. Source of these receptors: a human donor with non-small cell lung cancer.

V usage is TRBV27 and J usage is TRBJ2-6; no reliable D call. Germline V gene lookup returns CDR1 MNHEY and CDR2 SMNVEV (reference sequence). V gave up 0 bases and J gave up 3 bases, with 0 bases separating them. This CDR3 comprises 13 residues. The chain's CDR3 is CASSLSGANVLTF. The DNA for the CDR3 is TGTGCCAGCAGTTTATCTGGGGCCAACGTCCTGACTTTC. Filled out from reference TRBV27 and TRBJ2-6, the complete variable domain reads EAQVTQNPRYLITVTGKKLTVTCSQNMNHEYMSWYRQDPGLGLRQIYYSMNVEVTDKGDVPEGYKVSRKEKRNFPLILESPSPNQTSLYFCASSLSGANVLTFGAGSRLTVL.

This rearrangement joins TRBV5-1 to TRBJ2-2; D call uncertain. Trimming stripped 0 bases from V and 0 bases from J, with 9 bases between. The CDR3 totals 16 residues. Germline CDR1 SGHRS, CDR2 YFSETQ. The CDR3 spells CASSLVSESNTGELFF. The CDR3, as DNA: TGCGCCAGCAGCTTGGTTTCAGAATCGAACACCGGGGAGCTGTTTTTT.

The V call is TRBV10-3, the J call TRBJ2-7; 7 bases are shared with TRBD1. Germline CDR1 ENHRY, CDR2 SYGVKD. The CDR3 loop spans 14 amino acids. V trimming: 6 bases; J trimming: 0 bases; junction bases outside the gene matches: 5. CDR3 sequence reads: CAIRLTGDSYEQYF. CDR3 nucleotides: TGTGCCATCAGATTAACAGGGGACTCCTACGAGCAGTACTTC.

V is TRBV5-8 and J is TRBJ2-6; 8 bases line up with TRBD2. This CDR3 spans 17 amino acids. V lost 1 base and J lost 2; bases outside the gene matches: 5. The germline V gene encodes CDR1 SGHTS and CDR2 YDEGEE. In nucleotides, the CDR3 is TGTGCCAGCAGCTTGCATCGGGGGGGGACTGGGGCCAACGTCCTGACTTTC. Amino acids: CASSLHRGGTGANVLTF.

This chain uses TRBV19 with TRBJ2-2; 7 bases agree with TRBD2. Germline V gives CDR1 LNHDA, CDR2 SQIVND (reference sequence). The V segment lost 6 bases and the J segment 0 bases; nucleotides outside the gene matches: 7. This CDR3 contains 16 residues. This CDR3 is CASSHSGTPNTGELFF. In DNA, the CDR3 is TGTGCCAGTAGCCACAGCGGGACGCCGAACACCGGGGAGCTGTTTTTT.

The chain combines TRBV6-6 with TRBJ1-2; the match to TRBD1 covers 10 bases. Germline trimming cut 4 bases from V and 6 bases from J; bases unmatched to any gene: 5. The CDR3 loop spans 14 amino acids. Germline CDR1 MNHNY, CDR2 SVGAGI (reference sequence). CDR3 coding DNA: TGTGCCAGCAGTTTTGACAGGGGGCAGGATGGCTACACCTTC. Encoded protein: CASSFDRGQDGYTF.

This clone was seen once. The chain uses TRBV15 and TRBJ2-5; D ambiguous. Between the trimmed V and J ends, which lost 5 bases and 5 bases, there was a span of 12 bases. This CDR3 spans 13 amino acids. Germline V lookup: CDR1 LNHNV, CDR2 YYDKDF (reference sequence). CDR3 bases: TGTGCCACCAGCCCAACGAAAGGGGAGACCCAGTACTTC. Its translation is CATSPTKGETQYF.

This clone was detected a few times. The CDR3 bases are TGTGCCAGCAGCTCCCACCGGGACAGGGGGCAGACGGACTATGGCTACACCTTC. Encoded protein: CASSSHRDRGQTDYGYTF. This sequence joins TRBV9 and TRBJ1-2, with 12 bases lining up with TRBD1. Germline V gene sequence: CDR1 SGDLS, CDR2 YYNGEE. The V and J ends lost 4 bases and 3 bases, in that order; junction bases with no gene match: 13. The CDR3 has 18 amino acids.

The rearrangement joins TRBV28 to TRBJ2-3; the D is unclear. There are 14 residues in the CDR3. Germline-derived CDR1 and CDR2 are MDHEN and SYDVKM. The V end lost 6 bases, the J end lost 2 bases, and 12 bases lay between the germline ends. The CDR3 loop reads CASSADGDTDTQYF. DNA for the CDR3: TGTGCCAGCAGCGCGGACGGTGACACAGATACGCAGTATTTT.

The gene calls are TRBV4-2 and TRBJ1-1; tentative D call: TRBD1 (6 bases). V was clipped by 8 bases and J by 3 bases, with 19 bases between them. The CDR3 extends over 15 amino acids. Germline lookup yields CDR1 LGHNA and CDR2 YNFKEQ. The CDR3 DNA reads TGTGCCAGCGGCTCCTATTGGGGGGCGGACACTGAAGCTTTCTTT. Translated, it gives CASGSYWGADTEAFF.

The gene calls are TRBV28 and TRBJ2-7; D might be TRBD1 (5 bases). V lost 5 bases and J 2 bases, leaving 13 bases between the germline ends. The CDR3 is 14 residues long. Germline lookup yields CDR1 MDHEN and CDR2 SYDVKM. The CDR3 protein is CASSTSRQTYEQYF. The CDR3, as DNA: TGTGCCAGCAGTACCTCCCGACAGACCTACGAGCAGTACTTC.

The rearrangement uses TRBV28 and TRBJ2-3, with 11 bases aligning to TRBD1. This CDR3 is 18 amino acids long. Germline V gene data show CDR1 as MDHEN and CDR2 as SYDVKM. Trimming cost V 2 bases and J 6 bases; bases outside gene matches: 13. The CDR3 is CASSLVPPGQGARDTQYF. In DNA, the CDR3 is TGTGCCAGCAGTTTAGTGCCCCCCGGACAGGGGGCTAGGGATACGCAGTATTTT. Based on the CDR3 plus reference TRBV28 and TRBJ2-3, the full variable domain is DVKVTQSSRYLVKRTGEKVFLECVQDMDHENMFWYRQDPGLGLRLIYFSYDVKMKEKGDIPEGYSVSREKKERFSLILESASTNQTSMYLCASSLVPPGQGARDTQYFGPGTRLTVL.

The CDR3 nucleotides are TGCGCCAGCAGCTCTGGACTAGCGAGCTCCTACAATGAGCAGTTCTTC. Amino acids: CASSSGLASSYNEQFF. The rearrangement joins TRBV5-1 to TRBJ2-1; 9 nucleotides match TRBD2. CDR3 length equals 16 residues. Germline V lookup: CDR1 SGHRS, CDR2 YFSETQ. Trimming removed 3 bases from V and 0 bases from J; junction bases left unmatched: 4.

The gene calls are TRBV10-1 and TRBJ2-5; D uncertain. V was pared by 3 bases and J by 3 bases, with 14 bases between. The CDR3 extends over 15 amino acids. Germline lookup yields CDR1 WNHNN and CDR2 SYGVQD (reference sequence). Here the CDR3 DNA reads TGCGCCAGCAGTGATGGGGTTTTGGAAGAAGAGACCCAGTACTTC. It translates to CASSDGVLEEETQYF.

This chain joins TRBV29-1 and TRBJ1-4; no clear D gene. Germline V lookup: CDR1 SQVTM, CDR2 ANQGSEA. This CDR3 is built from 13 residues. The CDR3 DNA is TGCACCTTCTTAGACGCAACTAATGAAAAACTGTTTTTT. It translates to CTFLDATNEKLFF. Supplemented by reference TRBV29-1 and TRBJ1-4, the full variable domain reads SAVISQKPSRDICQRGTSLTIQCQVDSQVTMMFWYRQQPGQSLTLIATANQGSEATYESGFVIDKFPISRPNLTFSTLTVSNMSPEDSSIYLCTFLDATNEKLFFGSGTQLSVL.

For the CDR3, the DNA is TGTGCCAGCAGCTTGGAGGGGTCTGGGGCCAACGTCCTGACTTTC. This codes for CASSLEGSGANVLTF. The chain recombines TRBV5-5 with TRBJ2-6; possibly TRBD1 for D (5 bases). The germline V gene encodes CDR1 SGHKS and CDR2 YYEKEE (reference sequence). The CDR3 contains 15 residues. The V end lost 0 bases, the J end lost 1 base, and 5 bases lay between the germline ends.

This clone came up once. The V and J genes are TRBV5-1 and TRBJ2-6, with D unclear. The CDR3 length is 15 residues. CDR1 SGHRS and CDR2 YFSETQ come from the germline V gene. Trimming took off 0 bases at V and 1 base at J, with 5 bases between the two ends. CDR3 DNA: TGCGCCAGCAGCTTGGATTCGTCTGGGGCCAACGTCCTGACTTTC. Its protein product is CASSLDSSGANVLTF. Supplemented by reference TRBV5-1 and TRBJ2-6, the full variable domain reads KAGVTQTPRYLIKTRGQQVTLSCSPISGHRSVSWYQQTPGQGLQFLFEYFSETQRNKGNFPGRFSGRQFSNSRSEMNVSTLELGDSALYLCASSLDSSGANVLTFGAGSRLTVL.

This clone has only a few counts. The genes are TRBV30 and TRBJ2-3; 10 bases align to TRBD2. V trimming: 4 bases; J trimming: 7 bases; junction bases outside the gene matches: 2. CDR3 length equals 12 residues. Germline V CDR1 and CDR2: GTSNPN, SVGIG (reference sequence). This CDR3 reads CAWTSGSHTQYF. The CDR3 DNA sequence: TGTGCCTGGACTAGCGGGAGTCATACGCAGTATTTT.

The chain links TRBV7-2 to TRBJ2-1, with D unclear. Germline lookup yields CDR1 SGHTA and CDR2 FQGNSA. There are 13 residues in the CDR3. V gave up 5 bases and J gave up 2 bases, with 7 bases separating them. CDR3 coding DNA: TGTGCCAGCAGCCGGCACCCCTACAATGAGCAGTTCTTC. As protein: CASSRHPYNEQFF.

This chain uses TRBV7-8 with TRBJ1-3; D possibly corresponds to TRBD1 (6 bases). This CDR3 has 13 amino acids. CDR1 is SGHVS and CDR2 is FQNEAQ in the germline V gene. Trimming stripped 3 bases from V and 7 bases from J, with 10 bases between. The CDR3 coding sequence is TGTGCCAGCAGCTTGGACAGTAGGAACACCATATATTTT. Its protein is CASSLDSRNTIYF.

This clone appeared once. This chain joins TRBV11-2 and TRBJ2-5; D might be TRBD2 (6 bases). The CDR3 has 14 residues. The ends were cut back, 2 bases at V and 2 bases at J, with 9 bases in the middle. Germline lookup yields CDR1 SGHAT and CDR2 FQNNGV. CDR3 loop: CASSLSGVQETQYF. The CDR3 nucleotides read TGTGCCAGCAGCTTATCGGGGGTTCAAGAGACCCAGTACTTC. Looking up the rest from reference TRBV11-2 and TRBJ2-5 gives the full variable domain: EAGVAQSPRYKIIEKRQSVAFWCNPISGHATLYWYQQILGQGPKLLIQFQNNGVVDDSQLPKDRFSAERLKGVDSTLKIQPAKLEDSAVYLCASSLSGVQETQYFGPGTRLLVL.

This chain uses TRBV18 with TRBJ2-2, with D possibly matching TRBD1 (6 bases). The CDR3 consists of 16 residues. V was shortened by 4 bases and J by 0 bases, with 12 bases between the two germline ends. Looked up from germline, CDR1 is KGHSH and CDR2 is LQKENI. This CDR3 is CASSLDSPANTGELFF. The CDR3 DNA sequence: TGTGCCAGCTCACTGGACAGCCCCGCGAACACCGGGGAGCTGTTTTTT.

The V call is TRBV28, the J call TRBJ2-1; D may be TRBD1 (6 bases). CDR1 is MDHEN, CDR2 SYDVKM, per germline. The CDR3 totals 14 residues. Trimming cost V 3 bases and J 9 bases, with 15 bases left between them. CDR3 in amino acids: CASSLEDSDVEQFF. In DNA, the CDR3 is TGTGCCAGCAGTTTGGAGGACAGTGACGTTGAGCAGTTCTTC.